These T cell receptor beta chains were read from a single sample in a study of blood T cells in healthy people across ages. TCRdb passed the 5' RACE reads through MiXCR, listing each CDR3 protein once. The sample has 780,000 or so distinct CDR3 sequences; 45% to 70% are singletons. The sequencing sample was made of blood. These receptors were collected from a man aged 35-49 years in good health. CDR3s include the opening cysteine and the closing phenylalanine or tryptophan. A D gene is named only where the DNA matches it firmly. The size of a clone is reported for some rows only, either as once, few or many, or as a class for expanded clones.

>-|-|TRBJ1-2|TRBV12-3/TRBV12-4
TGTGCCAGCAGTTTGACCCCGGCCTATGGCTACACCTTC
CASSLTPAYGYTF
>-|-|TRBJ2-3|TRBV3-1
TGTGCCAGCAGCCATCTGCGGGTCTCCACAGATACGCAGTATTTT
CASSHLRVSTDTQYF
>TRBD2|few|TRBJ2-5|TRBV9
TGTGCCAGCAGCGTAGGGGGGACTAGCGGAATACGGGAGACCCAGTACTTC
CASSVGGTSGIRETQYF
>-|-|TRBJ2-7|TRBV6-1
TGTGCCAGCAGTGACATTACCTTGAGTGAGCAGTACTTC
CASSDITLSEQYF
>-|-|TRBJ1-2|TRBV29-1
TGCAGCGTTTATGGGCAGGGGCTCTATGGCTACACCTTC
CSVYGQGLYGYTF
>-|few|TRBJ2-7|TRBV12-3/TRBV12-4
TGTGCCAGCAGCCCGACAGGAAACTACGAGCAGTACTTC
CASSPTGNYEQYF
>-|few|TRBJ2-7|TRBV4-3
TGCGCCAGCAGCCAAGATATGGAGATAGGCGAGCAGTACTTC
CASSQDMEIGEQYF
>-|-|TRBJ1-6|TRBV4-2
TGTGCCAGCAGCCAAGCTACGGGACCGAATAGCGGTTCACCCCTCCACTTT
CASSQATGPNSGSPLHF
>-|few|TRBJ2-3|TRBV29-1
TGCAGCGTTGTAAGGGGAGTAGATACGCAGTATTTT
CSVVRGVDTQYF
>-|few|TRBJ2-7|TRBV10-2
TGCGCCAGCAGTGAAACGGGGGGCAGGGGCGAGCAGTACTTC
CASSETGGRGEQYF
>TRBD1|-|TRBJ1-2|TRBV20-1
TGCAGTGCTAGAGATCGGGCAGGGGGTGGCTACACCTTC
CSARDRAGGGYTF
>-|-|TRBJ2-7|TRBV27
TGTGCCAGCAGTTTAGCAGTGGACGGATCCTACGAGCAGTACTTC
CASSLAVDGSYEQYF
>TRBD1|-|TRBJ2-1|TRBV7-2
TGTGCCAGCAGCCCGCGGGACAGGGATCATGAGCAGTTCTTC
CASSPRDRDHEQFF
>TRBD1|-|TRBJ2-5|TRBV27
TGTGCCAGCAGTACGACAGGGTTCCAAGAGACCCAGTACTTC
CASSTTGFQETQYF
>-|once|TRBJ1-6|TRBV14
TGTGCCAGCAGCCAGAGCGCAGCCTCCACGGGTTCACCCCTCCACTTT
CASSQSAASTGSPLHF
>-|few|TRBJ2-5|TRBV27
TGTGCCAGCAGTTTATGGAGCTCTCAAGAGACCCAGTACTTC
CASSLWSSQETQYF
>TRBD2|few|TRBJ2-5|TRBV12-3/TRBV12-4
TGTGCCAGCAGTTGGGGGGGGCAAGAGACCCAGTACTTC
CASSWGGQETQYF
>-|-|TRBJ2-7|TRBV7-9
TGTGCCAGCAGGGGGAGTGGTCTTGACGAGCAGTACTTC
CASRGSGLDEQYF
>-|-|TRBJ1-2|TRBV12-3/TRBV12-4
TGTGCCAGCAGCCCCGAGAGGGGCGATGGCTACACCTTC
CASSPERGDGYTF
>-|-|TRBJ2-5|TRBV20-1
TGCAGTGCTAGAGATCTGTCGACCCCGAGGGAGACCCAGTACTTC
CSARDLSTPRETQYF
>-|-|TRBJ2-7|TRBV12-3/TRBV12-4
TGTGCCAGCAGCGGGGACGGAGCCTACGAGCAGTACTTC
CASSGDGAYEQYF
>-|-|TRBJ2-1|TRBV28
TGTGCCAGCAGTTTGTATGCGATCTCCTACAATGAGCAGTTCTTC
CASSLYAISYNEQFF
>-|once|TRBJ1-1|TRBV14
TGTGCCAGCCGCGAGCTTACTTACTACATGAACACTGAAGCTTTCTTT
CASRELTYYMNTEAFF
>-|-|TRBJ1-2|TRBV7-2
TGTGCCAGCAGCTTAATCCGGACAGCGAACTATGGCTACACCTTC
CASSLIRTANYGYTF
>TRBD2|few|TRBJ2-5|TRBV7-2
TGTGCCAGCAGCTTGCCGGGACTAGCGGGGAGTTACAATGAGCAGTACTTC
CASSLPGLAGSYNEQYF
>-|few|TRBJ2-1|TRBV9
TGTGCCAGCAGCCCCGGGCGCGGACAGTTCTTC
CASSPGRGQFF
>TRBD2|-|TRBJ2-4|TRBV5-1
TGCGCCAGCAGCCTTAGCGGGACGCAAAACATTCAGTACTTC
CASSLSGTQNIQYF
>TRBD2|-|TRBJ2-7|TRBV5-1
TGCGCCAGCAGCTTGGCTCTAGCGGGGACTTACGAGCAGTACTTC
CASSLALAGTYEQYF
>-|-|TRBJ1-2|TRBV7-9
TGTGCCAGCAGCTTAGACAGAGAGCTTCTAAACTATGGCTACACCTTC
CASSLDRELLNYGYTF
>-|few|TRBJ2-5|TRBV6-2/TRBV6-3
TGTGCCAGCACTGACGTCGGGCAGAGGGCCCAGTACTTC
CASTDVGQRAQYF
>TRBD2|few|TRBJ2-3|TRBV29-1
TGCAGCGTTGTACCTGTGTTGGCGGGAGCAGATACGCAGTATTTT
CSVVPVLAGADTQYF
>TRBD1|few|TRBJ1-2|TRBV24-1
TGTGCCACCAGGCTTGGGACAGCCTCTGACTACACCTTC
CATRLGTASDYTF
>TRBD2|-|TRBJ2-5|TRBV20-1
TGCAGCTCGGAATATCGCGGGAGGGGGAATGGAGAGACCCAGTACTTC
CSSEYRGRGNGETQYF
>TRBD2|few|TRBJ2-3|TRBV28
TGTGCCAGCAGTTTCCCGGGACTAGCGGGAGGGCTCCGGACGCAGTATTTT
CASSFPGLAGGLRTQYF
>-|few|TRBJ2-3|TRBV5-1
TGCGCCAGCAGCCCCGGGCTTCTCACAGATACGCAGTATTTT
CASSPGLLTDTQYF
>-|few|TRBJ1-6|TRBV25-1
TGTGCCAGCAGTGAATTGGGCAGAGTCAATTCACCCCTCCACTTT
CASSELGRVNSPLHF
>-|once|TRBJ2-5|TRBV7-9
TGTGCCAGCAGCCCCCAGCAGGGGGGCGGGGAGACCCAGTACTTC
CASSPQQGGGETQYF
>-|-|TRBJ1-1|TRBV20-1
TGCAGTGCTAAAAAGGGACACCTGAACACTGAAGCTTTCTTT
CSAKKGHLNTEAFF
>TRBD2|few|TRBJ2-1|TRBV29-1
TGCAGCGTTCGCGGCGGGAGTGGATCCTACAATGAGCAGTTCTTC
CSVRGGSGSYNEQFF
>-|few|TRBJ1-2|TRBV20-1
TGCAGTGCTAGAGTTTTTCAGCACTTTGGCTACACCTTC
CSARVFQHFGYTF
>TRBD1|few|TRBJ2-7|TRBV29-1
TGCAGCGCCGCCGGGACAGGTACTAAGAGCTCCTACGAGCAGTACTTC
CSAAGTGTKSSYEQYF
>TRBD1|-|TRBJ1-5|TRBV7-8
TGTGCCAGCAGCTCGCTAGGTCGACAGGGGATCAATCAGCCCCAGCATTTT
CASSSLGRQGINQPQHF
>-|few|TRBJ1-2|TRBV5-5
TGTGCCAGCAGCCCCATCCCAAAAAACTATGGCTACACCTTC
CASSPIPKNYGYTF